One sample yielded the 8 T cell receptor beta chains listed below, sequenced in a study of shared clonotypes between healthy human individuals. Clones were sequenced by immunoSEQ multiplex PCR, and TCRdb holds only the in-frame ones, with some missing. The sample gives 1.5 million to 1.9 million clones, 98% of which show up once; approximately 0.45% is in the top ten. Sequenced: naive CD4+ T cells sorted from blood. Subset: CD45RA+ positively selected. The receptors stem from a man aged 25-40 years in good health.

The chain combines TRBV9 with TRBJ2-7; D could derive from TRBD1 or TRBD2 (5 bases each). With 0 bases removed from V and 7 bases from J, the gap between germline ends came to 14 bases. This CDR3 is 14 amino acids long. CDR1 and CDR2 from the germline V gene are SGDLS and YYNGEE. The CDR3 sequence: CASSVGAGTEEQYF. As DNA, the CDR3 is TGTGCCAGCAGCGTAGGCGCCGGGACCGAGGAGCAGTACTTC.

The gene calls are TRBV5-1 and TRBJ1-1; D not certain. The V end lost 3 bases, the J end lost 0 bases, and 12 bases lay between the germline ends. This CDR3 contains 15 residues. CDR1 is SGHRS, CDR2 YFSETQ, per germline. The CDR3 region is CASSSGVLMNTEAFF. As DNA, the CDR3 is TGCGCCAGCAGCTCCGGGGTTCTCATGAACACTGAAGCTTTCTTT.

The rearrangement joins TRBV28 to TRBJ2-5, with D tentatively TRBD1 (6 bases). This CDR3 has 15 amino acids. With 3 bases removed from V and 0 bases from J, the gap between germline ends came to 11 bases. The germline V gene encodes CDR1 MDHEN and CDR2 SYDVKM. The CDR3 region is CASSLSRGYQETQYF. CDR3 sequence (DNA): TGTGCCAGCAGTTTGAGTAGGGGGTACCAAGAGACCCAGTACTTC.

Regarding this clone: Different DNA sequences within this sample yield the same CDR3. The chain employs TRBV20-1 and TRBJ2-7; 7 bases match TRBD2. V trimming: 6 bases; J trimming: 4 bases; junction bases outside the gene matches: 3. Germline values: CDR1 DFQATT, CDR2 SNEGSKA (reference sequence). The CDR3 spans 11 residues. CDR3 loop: CSARTSYEQYF. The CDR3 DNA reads TGCAGTGCGCGGACTAGTTACGAGCAGTACTTC.

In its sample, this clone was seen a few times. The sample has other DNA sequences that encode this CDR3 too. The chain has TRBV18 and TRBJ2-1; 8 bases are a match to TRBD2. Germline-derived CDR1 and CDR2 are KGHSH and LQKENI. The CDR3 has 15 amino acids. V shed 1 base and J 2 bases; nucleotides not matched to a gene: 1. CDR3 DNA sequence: TGTGCCAGCTCACCACTAGCGGGAACCTACAATGAGCAGTTCTTC. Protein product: CASSPLAGTYNEQFF.

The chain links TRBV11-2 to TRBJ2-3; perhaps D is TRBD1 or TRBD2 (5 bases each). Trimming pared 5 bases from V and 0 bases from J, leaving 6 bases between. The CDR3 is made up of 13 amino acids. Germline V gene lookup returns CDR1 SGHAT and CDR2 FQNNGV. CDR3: CASSRDSTDTQYF. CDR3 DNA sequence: TGTGCCAGCAGCCGGGACAGCACAGATACGCAGTATTTT.

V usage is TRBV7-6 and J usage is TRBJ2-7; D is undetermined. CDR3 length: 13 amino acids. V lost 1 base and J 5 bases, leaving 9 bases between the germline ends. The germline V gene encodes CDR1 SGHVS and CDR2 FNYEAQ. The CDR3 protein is CASSLGPRHEQYF. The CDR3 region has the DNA TGTGCCAGCAGCTTAGGTCCCAGACACGAGCAGTACTTC.

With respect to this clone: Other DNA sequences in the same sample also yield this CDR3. The CDR3 sequence: CASSLFGTGQETQYF. For the CDR3, the DNA is TGCGCCAGCAGCTTGTTTGGGACAGGGCAAGAGACCCAGTACTTC. The genes are TRBV5-1 and TRBJ2-5; the match to TRBD1 covers 9 bases. J lost 2 bases, V lost 1 base, and 3 bases had no gene match. This CDR3 region has 15 residues. Germline-derived CDR1 and CDR2 are SGHRS and YFSETQ.